This T cell receptor beta chain was obtained from a study of blood T cell repertoires in COVID-19. Overall study context: From the United States, Italy and Spain came samples of acute and convalescent COVID-19. T cells, B-cell-depleted T cells, or PBMCs provided the cDNA or gDNA that served as material.

Trimming removed 4 bases from V and 4 bases from J; junction bases left unmatched: 10. The germline V gene encodes CDR1 MRHNA and CDR2 SNTAGT. This CDR3 has 16 residues. This clone was recorded only once. Some clones are missing from TCRdb's copy, which holds only in-frame ones; the method was immunoSEQ multiplex PCR. This sample carries tens of thousands of clones, roughly nine tenths of them seen once, and the ten largest clones take almost 4%. The sequenced sample was peripheral blood. The TCR comes from a man over 45 with acute or convalescent COVID-19. The chain employs TRBV6-4 and TRBJ2-5; 9 bases are a match to TRBD1. The CDR3 region is CASSGRERGQGETQYF. CDR3 coding DNA: TGTGCCAGCAGTGGGCGAGAAAGGGGACAGGGAGAGACCCAGTACTTC.